The 9 T cell receptor beta chains given below trace back to one sample, sequenced in a study of circulating CD8 cells and anti-PD-1 response in melanoma. Using approximately 16 ng of total RNA, TCR libraries were made with the QIAseq Immune Repertoire TCR panel. TCRdb reanalysed the reads using MiXCR and keeps one entry per CDR3 protein. The sample records several hundred distinct CDR3 sequences, around 8% being singletons. Live CD3+CD8+TCRalphabeta+ cells were sorted into four subsets by PD-1 and/or TIGIT. Sequenced material: CD8+ T cells from PBMCs, taken at baseline or after one month of anti-PD-1 therapy (not recorded which). The receptors originated from a human donor with melanoma.

By sample share, this clonotype is medium-sized. The V call is TRBV6-4, the J call TRBJ2-3, with TRBD1 matching 7 bases. Germline V gives CDR1 MRHNA, CDR2 SNTAGT. V shed 0 bases and J 5 bases; nucleotides not matched to a gene: 5. CDR3 size: 15 residues. The CDR3, as DNA: TGTGCCAGCAGTGACTCGCTGACAGGGAGAGATACGCAGTATTTT. Translation gives CASSDSLTGRDTQYF.

This clonotype ranks as large. The rearrangement uses TRBV9 and TRBJ2-6; D unclear. Between the trimmed V and J ends, which lost 3 bases and 6 bases, there was a span of 10 bases. The length of the CDR3 is 14 residues. CDR1 is SGDLS and CDR2 is YYNGEE in the germline V gene. CDR3 sequence (DNA): TGTGCCAGCAGCGCTAGTCCCGAGGCCAACGTCCTGACTTTC. This encodes CASSASPEANVLTF.

Judged by abundance, this clonotype is medium-sized (0.01 to 0.1%). The V gene is TRBV20-1, the J gene TRBJ1-2, with no clear D. This CDR3 is built from 14 residues. V gave up 1 base and J gave up 2 bases, with 11 bases separating them. CDR1 and CDR2 from the germline V gene are DFQATT and SNEGSKA (reference sequence). The CDR3 protein is CSARGVRINYGYTF. The CDR3 DNA follows: TGCAGTGCTAGAGGAGTGCGGATAAACTATGGCTACACCTTC.

This clonotype is hyperexpanded within its sample. The genes are TRBV24-1 and TRBJ2-7, with 9 bases lining up with TRBD1. V dropped 2 bases and J dropped 7; count of bases not matched to a gene: 2. The germline CDR1 and CDR2 sequences are KGHDR and SFDVKD. This CDR3 comprises 13 residues. CDR3 region: CATSDSDRGEQYF. CDR3 sequence (DNA): TGTGCCACCAGTGATTCCGACAGGGGGGAGCAGTACTTC.

This clonotype is judged large. The chain couples TRBV23-1 to TRBJ2-5; tentatively, D is TRBD2 (5 bases). TRBV23-1 is an open reading frame whose function is uncertain. The CDR3 has 16 amino acids. Trimming removed 6 bases from V and 1 base from J, with 18 bases in between. CDR3 nucleotides: TGCGCCAGCAGAGACGGGGAAGGGAGATTCCAAGAGACCCAGTACTTC. Translation: CASRDGEGRFQETQYF.

This clonotype is labeled as large. V gene TRBV29-1 combines with J gene TRBJ2-1, with TRBD1 as a possible D gene (5 bases). The V and J ends lost 7 bases and 6 bases respectively, with 13 bases between them. CDR3 size: 12 residues. CDR1 SQVTM and CDR2 ANQGSEA come from the germline V gene. DNA of the CDR3: TGCAGCGCGATGCAGGGTTCCAATGAGCAGTTCTTC. Amino acid sequence: CSAMQGSNEQFF.

By proportion, this clonotype is large (0.1 to 1%). This sequence joins TRBV5-1 and TRBJ2-7, with D perhaps TRBD1 (6 bases). Germline assignment: CDR1 SGHRS and CDR2 YFSETQ. Trimming shortened V by 4 bases and J by 7 bases, and 12 bases separated the two germline ends. The CDR3 consists of 12 residues. The CDR3 region is CASSPGTWEQYF. For the CDR3, the DNA is TGCGCCAGCAGCCCTGGGACATGGGAGCAGTACTTC.

This clonotype is deemed large (0.1 to 1%). The rearrangement links TRBV2 to TRBJ2-1; a weak D match, TRBD2 (6 bases). Trimming cost V 6 bases and J 5 bases, with 14 bases left between them. CDR1 is SNHLY, CDR2 FYNNEI, per germline. There are 14 residues in the CDR3. The CDR3 protein is CASRPPGGDNEQFF. CDR3 DNA sequence: TGTGCCAGCAGGCCCCCAGGAGGGGACAATGAGCAGTTCTTC.

This clonotype counts as medium-sized. The CDR3 reads CASSFMVDSGYTF. The CDR3 DNA reads TGTGCCAGCAGCTTTATGGTTGATTCTGGCTACACCTTC. The chain recombines TRBV7-9 with TRBJ1-2; D not resolved. CDR3 size: 13 residues. Trimming removed 3 bases from V and 7 bases from J, with 12 bases in between. CDR1 and CDR2 (germline): SEHNR, FQNEAQ (reference sequence).